This TCR beta chain was profiled in a study of shared clonotypes between healthy human individuals. There were no recent acute infections or vaccinations among the donors, who were healthy HIV-negative adults. Germline CDR1 reads SGHRS; CDR2 reads YFSETQ. With V trimmed by 4 bases and J by 7 bases, 5 bases remained unmatched. CDR3 length: 13 amino acids. Clones were sequenced by immunoSEQ multiplex PCR, and TCRdb holds only the in-frame ones, with some missing. The table includes fewer than 550,000 clones, 75% to 80% detected once. This clone was seen more than once but under ten times. The V call is TRBV5-1, the J call TRBJ2-1; 7 positions match TRBD2. The sample was PBMCs. The origin of this receptor is a woman aged 40 to 49 in good health. Some clones in this sample may be carry-over from other donors' samples. The CDR3 DNA reads TGCGCCAGCAGCCCTAGCGGTTTTAATGAGCAGTTCTTC. Residues: CASSPSGFNEQFF.